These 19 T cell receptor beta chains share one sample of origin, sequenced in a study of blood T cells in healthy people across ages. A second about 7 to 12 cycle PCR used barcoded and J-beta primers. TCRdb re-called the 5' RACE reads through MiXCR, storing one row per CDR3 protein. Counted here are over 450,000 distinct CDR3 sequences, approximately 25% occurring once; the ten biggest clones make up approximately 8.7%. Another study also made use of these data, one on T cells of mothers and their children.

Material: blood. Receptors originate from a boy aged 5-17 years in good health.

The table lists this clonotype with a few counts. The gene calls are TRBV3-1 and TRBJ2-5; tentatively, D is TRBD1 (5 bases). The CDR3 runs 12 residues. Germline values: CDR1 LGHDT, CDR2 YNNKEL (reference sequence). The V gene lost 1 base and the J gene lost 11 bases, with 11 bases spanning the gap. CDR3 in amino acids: CASSQVHGAQYF. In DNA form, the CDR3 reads TGTGCCAGCAGCCAAGTGCATGGGGCTCAGTACTTC.

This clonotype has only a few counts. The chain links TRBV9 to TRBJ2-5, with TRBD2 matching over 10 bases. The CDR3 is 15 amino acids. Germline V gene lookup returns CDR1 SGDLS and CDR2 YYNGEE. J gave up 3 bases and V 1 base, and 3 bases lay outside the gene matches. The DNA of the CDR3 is TGTGCCAGCAGCGTACTAGCGGGGGAGGAAGAGACCCAGTACTTC. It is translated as CASSVLAGEEETQYF.

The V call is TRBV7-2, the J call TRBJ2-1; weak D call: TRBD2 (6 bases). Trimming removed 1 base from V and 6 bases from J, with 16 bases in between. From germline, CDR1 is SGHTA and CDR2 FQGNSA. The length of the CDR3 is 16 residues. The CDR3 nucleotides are TGTGCCAGCAGCTTAGGATGGGACTTGGGATCCAATGAGCAGTTCTTC. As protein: CASSLGWDLGSNEQFF.

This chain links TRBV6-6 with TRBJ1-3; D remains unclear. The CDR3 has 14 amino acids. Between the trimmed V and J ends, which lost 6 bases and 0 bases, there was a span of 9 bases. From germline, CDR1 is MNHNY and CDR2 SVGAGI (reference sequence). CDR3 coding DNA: TGTGCCAGCAGATCAACAACCTCTGGAAACACCATATATTTT. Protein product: CASRSTTSGNTIYF.

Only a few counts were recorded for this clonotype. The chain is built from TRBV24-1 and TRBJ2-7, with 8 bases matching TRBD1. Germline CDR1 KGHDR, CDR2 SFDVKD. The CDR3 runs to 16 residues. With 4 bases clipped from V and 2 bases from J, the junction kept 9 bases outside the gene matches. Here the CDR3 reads CATSDQGQGPTYEQYF. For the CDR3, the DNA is TGTGCCACCAGTGACCAAGGACAGGGACCGACCTACGAGCAGTACTTC.

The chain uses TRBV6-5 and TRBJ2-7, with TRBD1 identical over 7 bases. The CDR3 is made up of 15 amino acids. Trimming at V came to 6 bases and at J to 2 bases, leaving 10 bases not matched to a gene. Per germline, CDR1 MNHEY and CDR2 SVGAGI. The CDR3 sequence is CASRLRDRPAYEQYF. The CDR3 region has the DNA TGTGCCAGCAGGCTACGGGACAGACCCGCCTACGAGCAGTACTTC.

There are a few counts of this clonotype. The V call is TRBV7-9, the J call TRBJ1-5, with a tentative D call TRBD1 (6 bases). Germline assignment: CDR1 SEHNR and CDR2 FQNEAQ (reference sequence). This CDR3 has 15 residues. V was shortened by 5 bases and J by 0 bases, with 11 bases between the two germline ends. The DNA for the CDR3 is TGTGCCAGCAGCCTGGGACACCATAGCAATCAGCCCCAGCATTTT. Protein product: CASSLGHHSNQPQHF. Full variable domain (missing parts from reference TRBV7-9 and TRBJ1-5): DTGVSQNPRHKITKRGQNVTFRCDPISEHNRLYWYRQTLGQGPEFLTYFQNEAQLEKSRLLSDRFSAERPKGSFSTLEIQRTEQGDSAMYLCASSLGHHSNQPQHFGDGTRLSIL.

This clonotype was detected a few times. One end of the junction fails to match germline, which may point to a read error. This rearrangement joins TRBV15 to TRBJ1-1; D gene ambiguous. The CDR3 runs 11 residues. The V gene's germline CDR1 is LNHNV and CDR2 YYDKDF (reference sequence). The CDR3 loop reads CATSSSLEVFF. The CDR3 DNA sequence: TGTGCCACCAGCAGTAGCCTTGAAGTTTTCTTT.

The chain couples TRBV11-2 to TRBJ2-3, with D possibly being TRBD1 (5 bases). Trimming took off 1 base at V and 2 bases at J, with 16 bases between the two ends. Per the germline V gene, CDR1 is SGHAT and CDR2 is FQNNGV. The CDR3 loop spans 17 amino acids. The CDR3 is CASSLVGPIGPTDTQYF. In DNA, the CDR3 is TGTGCCAGCAGCTTAGTGGGGCCCATCGGCCCCACAGATACGCAGTATTTT.

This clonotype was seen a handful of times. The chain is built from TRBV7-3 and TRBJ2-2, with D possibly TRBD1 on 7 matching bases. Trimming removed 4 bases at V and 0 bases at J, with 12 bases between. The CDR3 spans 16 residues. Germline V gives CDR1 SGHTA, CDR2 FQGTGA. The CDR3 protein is CASSSRRGANTGELFF. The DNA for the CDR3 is TGTGCCAGCAGCTCCCGCAGGGGGGCGAACACCGGGGAGCTGTTTTTT.

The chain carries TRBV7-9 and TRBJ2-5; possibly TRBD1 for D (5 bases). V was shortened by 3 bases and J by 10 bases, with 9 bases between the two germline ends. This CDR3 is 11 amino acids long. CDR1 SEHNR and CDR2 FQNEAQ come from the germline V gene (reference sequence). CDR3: CASSFDRFQYF. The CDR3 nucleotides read TGTGCCAGCAGCTTCGACAGATTCCAGTACTTC.

CDR3 coding DNA: TGTGCCAGCAGCCCTTCGGACAAGACCTACGAGCAGTACTTC. It is translated as CASSPSDKTYEQYF. The J gene is TRBJ2-5, the V gene TRBV9; weak D call: TRBD1 (5 bases). The J call may be faulty, since TRBJ2-7 better matches the DNA end. This CDR3 comprises 14 residues. The V gene's germline CDR1 is SGDLS and CDR2 YYNGEE.

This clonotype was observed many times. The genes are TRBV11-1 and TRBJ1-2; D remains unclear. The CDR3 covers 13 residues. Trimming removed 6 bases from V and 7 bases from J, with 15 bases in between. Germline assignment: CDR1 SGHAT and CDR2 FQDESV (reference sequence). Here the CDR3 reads CASRQTGAGGYTF. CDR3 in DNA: TGTGCCAGCAGACAGACCGGAGCTGGTGGCTACACCTTC.

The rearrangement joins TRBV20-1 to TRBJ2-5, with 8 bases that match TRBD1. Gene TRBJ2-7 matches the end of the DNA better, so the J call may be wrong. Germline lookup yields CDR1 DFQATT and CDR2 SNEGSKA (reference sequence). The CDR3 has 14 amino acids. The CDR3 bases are TGCAGTGCTAGACTACAGGGGGGCCCCTACGAGCAGTACTTC. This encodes CSARLQGGPYEQYF.

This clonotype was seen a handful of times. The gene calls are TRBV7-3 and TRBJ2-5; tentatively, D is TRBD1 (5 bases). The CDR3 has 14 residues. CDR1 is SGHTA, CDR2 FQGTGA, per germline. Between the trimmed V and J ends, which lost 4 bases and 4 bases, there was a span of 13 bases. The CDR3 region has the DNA TGTGCCAGCAGCTCCTCAGGGCCTAGAGAGACCCAGTACTTC. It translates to CASSSSGPRETQYF.

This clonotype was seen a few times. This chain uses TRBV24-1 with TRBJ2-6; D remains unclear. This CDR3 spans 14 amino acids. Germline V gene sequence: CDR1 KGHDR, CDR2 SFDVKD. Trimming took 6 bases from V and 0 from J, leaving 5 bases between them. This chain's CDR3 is CATSPGSGANVLTF. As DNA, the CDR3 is TGTGCCACCAGTCCCGGCTCTGGGGCCAACGTCCTGACTTTC.

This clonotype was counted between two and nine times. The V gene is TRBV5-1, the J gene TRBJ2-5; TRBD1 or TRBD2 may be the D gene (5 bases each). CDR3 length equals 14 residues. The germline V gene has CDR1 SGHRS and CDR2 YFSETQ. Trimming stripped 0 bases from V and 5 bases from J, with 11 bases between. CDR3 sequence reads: CASSLERGIETQYF. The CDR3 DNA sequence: TGCGCCAGCAGCTTGGAGAGGGGTATCGAGACCCAGTACTTC.

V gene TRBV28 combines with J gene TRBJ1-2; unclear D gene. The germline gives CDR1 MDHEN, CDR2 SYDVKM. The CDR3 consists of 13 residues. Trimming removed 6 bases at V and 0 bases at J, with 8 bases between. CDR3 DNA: TGTGCCAGCAGCATCAGTCCTAACTATGGCTACACCTTC. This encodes CASSISPNYGYTF.

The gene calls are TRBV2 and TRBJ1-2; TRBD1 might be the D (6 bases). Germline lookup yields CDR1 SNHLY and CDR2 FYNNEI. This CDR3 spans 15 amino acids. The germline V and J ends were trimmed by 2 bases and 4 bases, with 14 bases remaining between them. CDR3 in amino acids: CASSERGRKTYGYTF. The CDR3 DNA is TGTGCCAGCAGTGAACGGGGGCGCAAGACCTATGGCTACACCTTC.